This TCR beta chain is drawn from a study of PD-L1 blockade in urothelial cancer (dated by TCRdb to 2015 to 2018). Background on the whole study: Therapy was started in the mid-2010s for all patients, and atezolizumab 1,200 mg was administered intravenously every 3 weeks. TCR sequencing covered pretreatment tumor samples and matched, serially collected peripheral blood taken before and after atezolizumab treatment. Blood samples were analyzed at 3 weeks after treatment start (second dose) and at 6 weeks after treatment start. About 90% of the 29 patients were males with bladder-origin urothelial cancer, and about 60% of the 29 reported a prior smoking history. An ECOG performance status of 0 or 1 was recorded for the patients, and 0 to 3 prior chemotherapy regimens had been received by the patients. The study, an exploratory multi-omic analysis, examined somatic, immune and clinical correlates of response to PD-L1 blockade with atezolizumab in urothelial cancer. In the same patients, pretreatment tumors underwent whole exome sequencing and RNA sequencing in addition to TCR sequencing. Blood samples yielded a median of about 150,000 T cells and tens of thousands of unique TCRs, with median clonality roughly 0.085. Durable clinical benefit was achieved by nine patients and was not achieved by 20 patients. Durable clinical benefit was defined as progression-free survival longer than 6 months, and TCR features were also tested against progression-free and overall survival. Under 30 patients had pretreatment blood TCR-seq, 24 had at least one posttreatment blood collection, and 24 had tumor TCR-seq.

The germline V and J ends show losses of 10 bases and 12 bases respectively, and no gene match explains 17 bases of the junction. The CDR3 goes from the cysteine to the phenylalanine over 14 residues. Only the CDR3 DNA is retained, 42 bases long and in frame from the first base. The CDR1 and CDR2 encoded by the germline V gene are MRHNA and SNTAGT. A cohort of 30 or so patients with locally advanced or metastatic urothelial carcinoma, treated at Memorial Sloan Kettering on a trial protocol, was included. Peripheral blood mononuclear cells were collected pretreatment and during treatment, with between 1 and 8 total time points obtained per patient. The Qiagen DNeasy Blood extraction kit was used to purify genomic DNA from total PBMCs and from tumor samples. PBMCs were collected pretreatment and during treatment and were isolated and stored as previously described. With regard to this clone: Its antigen is not yet known. No qualities accompany the bases; no much larger clone lies one base away.

Summary of the overall study and its limitations: A pretreatment peripheral blood TCR clonality below the median was linked to improved progression-free and overall survival. Greater expansion of tumor-associated TCR clones in peripheral blood 3 weeks after the start of treatment was observed in patients with durable benefit (n ≈ 22, p = 0.022). Small sample size (n ≈ 29) and many exploratory analyses mean the results are intended to be hypothesis-generating.

Synthetic TCR analog templates were spiked into each PCR to estimate absolute template abundance from read counts. Using the immunoSEQ assay, TCRbeta CDR3 regions were amplified from genomic DNA with bias-controlled V and J gene primers. Sequencing of rearranged TCRbeta segments was performed at approximately 20X coverage. In the source study's methods: Clustering was used to correct sequencing errors, and CDR3s were annotated against IMGT so that V, D and J genes could be assigned. Downstream analyses used only productive TCRbeta rearrangements, leaving out any out-of-frame or stop-codon sequences. Clonality was computed as one minus Shannon entropy normalized by the log of the number of unique productive sequences. Clones differing between time points or between blood and tumor were identified by Fisher's exact test with Benjamini-Hochberg correction at adjusted p below 0.01. The table comes from immuneACCESS by way of TCRdb, which keeps in-frame sequences with V and J called. Part of the clones is missing from these tables; in studies checked, under half for an unresolved V gene and the rest for unknown reasons. The V and J calls and clone size come from that table; D and trimming were worked out from the DNA. The sample table lists about 26,000 clones, 75% to 90% of them with a count of one. The ten largest make up about 33% of the sample.

The chain employs TRBV6-4 and TRBJ2-1, and 8 bases in between align with TRBD2. This sequence was found in a man aged 55 to 70 with urothelial cancer. The sample was PBMCs, taken around atezolizumab (anti-PD-L1) treatment. The bases are TGTGCCACGAAAGAGTCCGGGACTAGTACACGGCAGTTCTTC. Translated, this is CATKESGTSTRQFF.